This TCR beta chain comes out of a study of CD4 T cells in relation to SARS-CoV-2 and coronaviruses. Study-wide context: Convalescent patients were fewer than ten males and a few females; two were Hispanic. Crossreactive spike epitopes shared across donors were mapped to their HLA restriction.

As concerns this clone: What it recognizes is unknown.

The repertoire was sequenced with immunoSEQ multiplex PCR; TCRdb's copy has only in-frame clones and lacks some. The sample has 30,000 to 45,000 clones; roughly 90% are singletons. This CDR3 region has 21 residues. Per germline, CDR1 LGHDT and CDR2 YNNKEL (reference sequence). V gave up 0 bases and J gave up 0 bases; unmatched junction bases: 13. The study's findings and limits: About 65% of donors had memory CD4+ clonotypes crossrecognizing SARS-CoV-2 and common cold coronavirus spike.

The sequenced sample consisted of memory CD4+ T cells from PBMCs. The rearrangement links TRBV3-1 (or the pseudogene TRBV3-2) to TRBJ2-4; TRBD2 matches at 11 bases. This sequence originates from an adult with COVID-19. CDR3 sequence: CASSQDHPSGGHSLAKNIQYF. In DNA form, the CDR3 reads TGTGCCAGCAGCCAAGATCACCCTAGCGGGGGGCACAGCTTAGCCAAAAACATTCAGTACTTC.